This T cell receptor (beta chain) was found in a study of radiation and T cells in renal cell carcinoma. CDR3 length equals 14 residues. From germline, CDR1 is MNHNS and CDR2 SASEGT. V shed 2 bases and J 2 bases; nucleotides not matched to a gene: 1. Regarding time point: baseline pretreatment blood. Treatment denoted: 15 Gy SBRT to primary tumor, nephrectomy 4 weeks later. Profiling relied on immunoSEQ multiplex PCR, and the TCRdb table lists in-frame clones only, not all of them. The repertoire holds 100,000 to 150,000 clones, with roughly 80% as singletons. Sample: blood, taken from a patient whose treatment included radiotherapy and nephrectomy. The chain is built from TRBV6-1 and TRBJ1-2; the match to TRBD1 covers 8 bases. The sequence was collected from a woman between 55 and 75 years old with renal cell carcinoma. CDR3 region: CASSEQGANYGYTF. CDR3 nucleotides: TGTGCCAGCAGTGAACAGGGGGCGAACTATGGCTACACCTTC.